The clone carrying this T cell receptor (beta chain) was detected only a few times. Its antigen is not identified. These data come from a study of CD8 T cells in ankylosing spondylitis. The length of the CDR3 is 15 residues. Germline values: CDR1 SGHKS, CDR2 YYEKEE (reference sequence). V shed 3 bases and J 8 bases; nucleotides not matched to a gene: 8. Whole-study results and caveats: Earlier literature documents some of the motif variants in reactive arthritis synovial fluid and blood. The study identified a TCR beta motif of about eight highly homologous variants that appeared characteristic of ankylosing spondylitis blood. Disease-linked clones proved CD8+ and comparatively uncommon in peripheral blood. Researchers reportedly found disease-linked clones significantly enriched in matched ankylosing spondylitis synovial fluid.

Quantitative 5'-RACE with molecular barcodes produced the TCR beta libraries. MiXCR, applied by TCRdb to the 5' RACE reads, yields one record per CDR3 protein. The sample includes over 450,000 distinct CDR3 sequences, more than 9.5% of them seen just once. The receptor comes from a male donor with ankylosing spondylitis. The sample taken for sequencing was blood, either unsorted or a sorted T cell fraction (not recorded which). This sequence joins TRBV5-5 and TRBJ1-6; TRBD1 matches 7 bases. The CDR3 DNA reads as TGTGCCAGCAGCTCACAGGGGACATATCATTCACCCCTCCACTTT. This codes for CASSSQGTYHSPLHF.